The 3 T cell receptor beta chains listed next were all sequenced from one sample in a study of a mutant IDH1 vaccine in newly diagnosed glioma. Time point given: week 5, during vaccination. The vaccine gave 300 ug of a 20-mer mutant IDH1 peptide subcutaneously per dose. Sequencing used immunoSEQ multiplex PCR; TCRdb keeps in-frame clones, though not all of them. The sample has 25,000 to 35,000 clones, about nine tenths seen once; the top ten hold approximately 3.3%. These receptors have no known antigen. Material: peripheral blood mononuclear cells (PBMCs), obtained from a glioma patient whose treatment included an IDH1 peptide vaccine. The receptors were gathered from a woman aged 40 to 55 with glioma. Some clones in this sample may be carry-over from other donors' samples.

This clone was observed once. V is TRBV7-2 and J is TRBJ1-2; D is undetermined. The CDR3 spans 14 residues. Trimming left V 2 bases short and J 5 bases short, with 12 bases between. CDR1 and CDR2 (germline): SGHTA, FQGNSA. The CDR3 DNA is TGTGCCAGCAGCTTAATCCCAGCGGCGTATGGCTACACCTTC. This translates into CASSLIPAAYGYTF.

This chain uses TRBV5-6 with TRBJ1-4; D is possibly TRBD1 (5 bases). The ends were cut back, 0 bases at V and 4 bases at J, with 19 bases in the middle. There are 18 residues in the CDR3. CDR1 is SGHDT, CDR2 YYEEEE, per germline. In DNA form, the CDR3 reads TGTGCCAGCAGCTTGGCGAGGACATTTTCAGGAGTTAATGAAAAACTGTTTTTT. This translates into CASSLARTFSGVNEKLFF.

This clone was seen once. Written as DNA, the CDR3 is TGTGCCAGCAGCCAAGATATGAACACTGAAGCTTTCTTT. This encodes CASSQDMNTEAFF. This chain joins TRBV9 and TRBJ1-1, with no clear D. This CDR3 is built from 13 residues. V lost 4 bases and J 0 bases, leaving 7 bases between the germline ends. Germline V CDR1 and CDR2: SGDLS, YYNGEE.